The T cell receptor (beta chain) under discussion was sequenced for a study of somatic mutations in cytotoxic T cells in rheumatoid arthritis. Study details: Blood (approximately 28 ml EDTA) from each patient was taken right after diagnosis, before any treatment. Selected T-cell populations stained with V beta antibodies were isolated by flow sorting to nearly 100% purity; these included V beta1+ cells subjected to TCRB sequencing.

CDR3 length: 14 amino acids. The V gene lost 0 bases and the J gene lost 2 bases, with 7 bases spanning the gap. The V gene's germline CDR1 is MNHNY and CDR2 SVGAGI (reference sequence). The protocol was immunoSEQ multiplex PCR, while the TCRdb copy is restricted to in-frame clones and leaves out a portion. Among around 18,000 clones listed, roughly 77% were seen once. Study results and caveats: More than 20% of CD8+ cells belonged to the largest clone in about an eighth of the roughly 60 patients.

Worth noting for this clone: Its antigen is undetermined.

The chain has TRBV6-6 and TRBJ1-2; D uncertain. The clonotype originates from an adult with rheumatoid arthritis. Material for sequencing was CD8+ T cells sorted from blood. This CDR3 reads CASSYSGPNYGYTF. CDR3 DNA sequence: TGTGCCAGCAGTTACTCGGGCCCCAACTATGGCTACACCTTC.